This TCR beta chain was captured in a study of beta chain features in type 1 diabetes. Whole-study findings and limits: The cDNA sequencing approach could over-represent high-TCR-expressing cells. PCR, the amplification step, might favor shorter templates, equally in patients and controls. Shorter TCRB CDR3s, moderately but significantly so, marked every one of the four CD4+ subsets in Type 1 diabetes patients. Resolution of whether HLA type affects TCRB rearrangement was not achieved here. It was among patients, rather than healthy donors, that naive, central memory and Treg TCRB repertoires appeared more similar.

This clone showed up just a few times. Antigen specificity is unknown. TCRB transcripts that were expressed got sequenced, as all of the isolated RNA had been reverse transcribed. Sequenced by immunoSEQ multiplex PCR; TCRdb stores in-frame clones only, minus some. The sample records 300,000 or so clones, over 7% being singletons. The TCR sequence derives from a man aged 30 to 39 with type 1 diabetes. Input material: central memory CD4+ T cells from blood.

CDR3 sequence (DNA): TGTGCCAGCAGCTTATTTTCGGGGTACCAAGAGACCCAGTACTTC. Its translation: CASSLFSGYQETQYF. The chain has TRBV7-2 and TRBJ2-5, with TRBD2 as a possible D gene (5 bases). V lost 2 bases and J lost 0, with 10 bases in between. From germline, CDR1 is SGHTA and CDR2 FQGNSA. The CDR3 has 15 residues.